This TCR beta chain comes out of a study of T cells in Graves' hyperthyroidism and ophthalmopathy. TCR beta CDR3 sequences were amplified from RNA transcripts. The TCR CDR3 first-round RT-PCR relied on the HTBI primer set. In TCRdb, the multiplex PCR reads were re-called with MiXCR into one record per CDR3 protein. The sample consists of 400,000 to 500,000 distinct CDR3 sequences, approximately 13% of them appearing once. Trimming cost V 0 bases and J 4 bases; bases outside gene matches: 11. The CDR3 is made up of 16 amino acids. Germline V gene sequence: CDR1 DFQATT, CDR2 SNEGSKA (reference sequence). The sample holds a few counts of this clonotype. Hyperthyroidism was newly diagnosed in patients aged 18 to 65 (duration under 2 months).

The TCR comes from a woman younger than 30 with Graves' hyperthyroidism. Sample: blood. J is TRBJ1-2 and V is TRBV20-1, with 7 bases aligning to TRBD1. The CDR3 spells CSARDLSTGDPYGYTF. As DNA, the CDR3 is TGCAGTGCTAGAGATCTAAGCACAGGGGATCCCTATGGCTACACCTTC.